The clone carrying this T cell receptor beta chain was counted between two and nine times. This sample is drawn from a study of blood T cell repertoires in COVID-19. Across the whole study: The United States, Italy and Spain supplied acute and convalescent COVID-19 samples.

Germline V lookup: CDR1 LNHDA, CDR2 SQIVND (reference sequence). V was trimmed by 4 bases and J by 5 bases, leaving 12 bases between them. The CDR3 loop spans 14 amino acids. As originally analysed: By means of reference gene primer amplification, nucleated cell counts were estimated. Profiling relied on immunoSEQ multiplex PCR, and the TCRdb table lists in-frame clones only, not all of them. That table gives V, J and clone size, and the DNA gave D and trimming. The table shows 250,000 to 300,000 clones, with 89% occurring only once. The chain combines TRBV19 with TRBJ1-5; possibly TRBD1 for D (5 bases). The sequence came from a woman in her sixties with acute or convalescent COVID-19. Sequencing input: peripheral blood. The CDR3 reads CASSTSGGDQPQHF. The CDR3 DNA is TGTGCCAGTAGTACCTCCGGGGGGGATCAGCCCCAGCATTTT.